This T cell receptor (beta chain) was recovered during a study of PD-1 blockade in classical Hodgkin lymphoma (dated by TCRdb to about 2020). Broadly, across the study: Nivolumab dosing was 3 mg/kg intravenously every 2 weeks, continuing until either disease progression or unacceptable toxicity. A peripheral blood immune signature of response to PD-1 blockade in classical Hodgkin lymphoma was defined using TCR beta sequencing and CyTOF.

The research as a whole found: Patients starting nivolumab less than 1 year after ASCT had lower diversity and were excluded from later analyses to avoid confounding by immune reconstitution. The study covered only a single clinical trial cohort, and the causes of the repertoire differences, possibly disease activity or prior therapy, were still not defined. Among trial patients, those achieving complete response had baseline diversity similar to that of newly diagnosed patients, while diversity was significantly lower in partial responders and progressors. By C4D1, a significant rise was seen in CD4+ TCR diversity but not in CD8+ TCR diversity (p=0.0027 vs p=0.16), and the rise was most apparent among complete responders (p=0.02). Baseline TCR diversity was reported to be lower in newly diagnosed patients than in healthy donors, and even lower in relapsed/refractory patients.

Genomic DNA was extracted with the Qiagen DNeasy kit from unsorted PBMCs and from negatively selected CD4+ and CD8+ fractions. TCR beta CDR3 regions were subjected to amplification by immunoSEQ multiplex PCR with primers that anneal to V and J segments. Amplification bias was minimized using a synthetic immune receptor repertoire, and residual bias was removed computationally after sequencing. In the paper's pipeline: Repertoire diversity was quantified as the Shannon entropy index using custom Python scripts. Unsorted, CD4+ and CD8+ repertoires were examined separately, except in combined analyses, for which CD4+ and CD8+ sequences were merged in silico. Clonal expansion was defined as at least a 2-fold frequency increase after treatment relative to C1D1, with a pseudocount of 0.5 for undetected baseline clones. Clones with 0 or 1 copy at C1D1 were classified as singleton clones, and clones with 2 or more copies were classified as non-singleton clones. By matching protein sequences in sorted samples from the same patient, clones expanded in unsorted samples were annotated as CD4+, CD8+ or unknown. Wilcoxon tests on paired samples were used to test diversity changes from C1D1 to C4D1. TCRdb mirrors the immuneACCESS table, restricted to in-frame sequences. Some clones are absent from its copies; in checked studies, under half trace to an unresolved V gene, and the reason for the others is unknown. The V and J calls and the clone size are those of that table, but D and trimming were determined from the DNA. Present in this sample are tens of thousands of clones, 88% of which were seen just once. The ten largest clones represent approximately 5.4% of the sample.

The sample's time point label is to be understood as: cycle 2 day 1 (C2D1) of nivolumab. Every trial patient had relapsed following autologous stem cell transplantation, and prior brentuximab vedotin exposure was what differed among cohorts A, B and C. The trial cohort included around 60 patients with relapsed/refractory classical Hodgkin lymphoma, and each patient had a best overall response of complete response, partial response or progressive disease. In the multi-cohort phase II CheckMate 205 trial, trial patients received single-agent nivolumab. An independent review committee assessed best overall response using the 2007 International Working Group response criteria. Trial PBMCs were collected just before the start of nivolumab (C1D1) and during therapy at cycle 2 day 1 and cycle 4 day 1. After peripheral blood was drawn into 8 mL Vacutainer Cell Preparation Tubes, PBMCs were isolated by centrifugation and then cryopreserved.

Ends trimmed: V by 2 bases, J by 3 bases; bases unmatched to a gene: 4. The CDR3 numbers 15 residues from cysteine through phenylalanine. Solely the CDR3 DNA is kept, with 45 bases framed from the first base. The germline V gene (reference sequence) specifies SEHNR as CDR1 and FQNEAQ as CDR2. Remarks on this clone: Its cognate antigen has yet to be identified. Base qualities are not provided; no much larger clone lies one nucleotide away.

In this chain, TRBV7-9 is recombined with TRBJ1-2; 9 central bases correspond to TRBD1. The source was peripheral blood mononuclear cells (PBMCs), collected before the second cycle of nivolumab. The sequence derives from a human donor with classical Hodgkin lymphoma. The CDR3 has the sequence CASSLMWTGDYGYTF. At the DNA level, the sequence is TGTGCCAGCAGCTTAATGTGGACAGGGGACTATGGCTACACCTTC.